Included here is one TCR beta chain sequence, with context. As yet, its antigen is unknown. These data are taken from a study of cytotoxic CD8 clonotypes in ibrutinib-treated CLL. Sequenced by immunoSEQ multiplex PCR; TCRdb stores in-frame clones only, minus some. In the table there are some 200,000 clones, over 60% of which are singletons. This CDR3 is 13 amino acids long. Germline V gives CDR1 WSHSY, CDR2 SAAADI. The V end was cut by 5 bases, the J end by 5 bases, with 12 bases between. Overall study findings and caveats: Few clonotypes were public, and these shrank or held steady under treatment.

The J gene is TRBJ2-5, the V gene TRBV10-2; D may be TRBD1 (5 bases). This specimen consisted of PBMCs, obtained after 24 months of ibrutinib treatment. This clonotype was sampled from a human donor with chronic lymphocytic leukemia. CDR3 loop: CASSFQGTETQYF. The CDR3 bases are TGCGCCAGCAGTTTCCAGGGTACGGAGACCCAGTACTTC.